Listed below are T cell receptor beta chains from one sample, sequenced in a study of cytomegalovirus exposure and HLA in healthy donors. Only in-frame clones appear in the TCRdb table, and some are missing; sequencing was by immunoSEQ multiplex PCR. The table shows around 130,000 clones, with about 86% occurring only once. Material for sequencing was PBMCs. The source of these receptors is a man between 18 and 35 years old in good health and CMV-seronegative. CDR3s include the opening cysteine and the closing phenylalanine or tryptophan. The D gene is left open where the match is weak. Size values are once, few and many counts, or a class for expanded clones, and some rows have none.

>TRBV11-3|-|TRBJ2-2|16|few
TGTGCCAGCAGCTTACTGACCGGGACTAACACCGGGGAGCTGTTTTTT
CASSLLTGTNTGELFF
>TRBV27|TRBD1|TRBJ1-5|15|-
TGTGCCAGCAGCCTGGGACAGGGGGCGAATCAGCCCCAGCATTTT
CASSLGQGANQPQHF
>TRBV5-8|-|TRBJ2-3|15|-
TGTGCCAGCAGCTTCCCCGGGGGTGTCGCAGATACGCAGTATTTT
CASSFPGGVADTQYF
>TRBV28|-|TRBJ1-1|12|once
TGTGCCAGCTCACGGAGGGACACTGAAGCTTTCTTT
CASSRRDTEAFF
>TRBV7-6|-|TRBJ1-4|14|few
TGTGCCAGCAGCCCGACTAATGGGGGCGAAAAACTGTTTTTT
CASSPTNGGEKLFF
>TRBV29-1|-|TRBJ2-7|12|-
TGCAGCGTGGACACCGGGAGTTACGAGCAGTACTTC
CSVDTGSYEQYF
>TRBV29-1|TRBD1|TRBJ2-7|13|-
TGCAGCGTGTTCTCCGGGACAGGTACCGAGCAGTACTTC
CSVFSGTGTEQYF
>TRBV9|TRBD1|TRBJ2-5|14|-
TGTGCCAGCAGCGTAGGACAGGGGAGGGAGACCCAGTACTTC
CASSVGQGRETQYF
>TRBV7-8|TRBD1|TRBJ1-2|14|-
TGTGCCAGCAGCCACCGACAGGGGTACTATGGCTACACCTTC
CASSHRQGYYGYTF
>TRBV18|-|TRBJ1-5|11|-
TGTGCCAGCTCCTTTAATCAGCCCCAGCATTTT
CASSFNQPQHF
>TRBV18|-|TRBJ2-7|13|once
TGTGCCAGCTCACCAGTCGGTCGCTACGAGCAGTACTTC
CASSPVGRYEQYF
>TRBV7-9|-|TRBJ2-7|13|-
TGTGCCAGCGCCAGGCCGTCAGACTACGAGCAGTACTTC
CASARPSDYEQYF
>TRBV30|TRBD1|TRBJ1-3|16|-
TGTGCCTGGAGTGGAGACAGGGGGGTTTCTGGAAACACCATATATTTT
CAWSGDRGVSGNTIYF
>TRBV27|TRBD2|TRBJ2-1|15|-
TGTGCCAGCAGTTCGGGACTAGCGGGGGTAAATGAGCAGTTCTTC
CASSSGLAGVNEQFF
>TRBV7-6|TRBD2|TRBJ2-5|16|-
TGTGCCAGCAGTTATCGGGTCTCAGCGGGGAGGGAGACCCAGTACTTC
CASSYRVSAGRETQYF
>TRBV4-1|TRBD1|TRBJ2-7|15|-
TGCGCCAGCAGCCTCCTTTCCCAGGGGGCAGACGAGCAGTACTTC
CASSLLSQGADEQYF
>TRBV30|-|TRBJ1-5|12|-
TGTGCCTGGAGTGTCAGTAATCAGCCCCAGCATTTT
CAWSVSNQPQHF
>TRBV9|-|TRBJ1-4|15|-
TGTGCCAGCAGCGTAGCTTCAGGGACTAGGGAAAAACTGTTTTTT
CASSVASGTREKLFF
>TRBV7-9|-|TRBJ1-5|14|-
TGTGCCAGCAGCCCCGGGTTTAGCAATCAGCCCCAGCATTTT
CASSPGFSNQPQHF
>TRBV15|-|TRBJ1-1|14|-
TGTGCCACCAGCAGAGAGGCACGGAACACTGAAGCTTTCTTT
CATSREARNTEAFF
>TRBV27|-|TRBJ2-2|15|-
TGTGCCAGCACCAGTCGGCCCGGGGTGACCGGGGAGCTGTTTTTT
CASTSRPGVTGELFF
>TRBV4-1|TRBD2|TRBJ2-2|18|-
TGCGCCAGCAGCCAAGTAAGGCTAGCGGCTTCCAACACCGGGGAGCTGTTTTTT
CASSQVRLAASNTGELFF
>TRBV5-1|-|TRBJ2-3|14|few
TGCGCCAGCAATAATCGTGATGCCTTGCGTACGCAGTATTTT
CASNNRDALRTQYF
>TRBV29-1|TRBD1|TRBJ2-7|14|-
TGCAGCGTTGAAAGGCCGGGACAGTTCTACGAGCAGTACTTC
CSVERPGQFYEQYF
>TRBV5-1|-|TRBJ1-1|14|-
TGCGCCAGCAGCTCCCAGCTAGGGAACACTGAAGCTTTCTTT
CASSSQLGNTEAFF
>TRBV14|TRBD1|TRBJ2-4|15|-
TGTGCCAGCAGCCGAATCGGACAGGGAGTCCACATTCAGTACTTC
CASSRIGQGVHIQYF
>TRBV7-6|-|TRBJ1-1|12|-
TGTGCCAGCAGCTTAAGCGGCAGGGAAGCTTTCTTT
CASSLSGREAFF
>TRBV2|TRBD1|TRBJ1-5|13|-
TGTGCCAGCACGGGACAGGGGAGTCAGCCCCAGCATTTT
CASTGQGSQPQHF
>TRBV9|TRBD2|TRBJ2-1|15|-
TGTGCCAGCAGCGTACTAGCGGGGGGCTACAATGAGCAGTTCTTC
CASSVLAGGYNEQFF
>TRBV11-2|-|TRBJ1-2|12|-
TGTGCCAGCAGCTTCCGGACAGTCGACTACACCTTC
CASSFRTVDYTF
>TRBV7-7|TRBD1|TRBJ2-1|15|-
TGTGCTAGCAGCATGACAGGGGGGCCCTACAATGAGCAGTTCTTC
CASSMTGGPYNEQFF
>TRBV19|TRBD1|TRBJ2-7|15|-
TGTGCCAGTAGGAAACAGGGGTTGGGTGTCCACGAGCAGTACTTC
CASRKQGLGVHEQYF
>TRBV30|-|TRBJ1-5|15|-
TGTGCCTGGAGTTTTACTCGACAGGTCAATCAGCCCCAGCATTTT
CAWSFTRQVNQPQHF
>TRBV2|-|TRBJ2-7|12|-
TGTGCCAGCATCAGGGATGGCGGCGAGCAGTACTTC
CASIRDGGEQYF
>TRBV7-9|-|TRBJ2-7|15|once
TGTGCCAGCAGCGGAAACCGGGGGATCTCCTACGAGCAGTACTTC
CASSGNRGISYEQYF
>TRBV19|-|TRBJ2-7|15|-
TGTGCCAGTAGTACCTACCTAATAAACCCACACGAGCAGTACTTC
CASSTYLINPHEQYF
>TRBV15|-|TRBJ1-2|14|-
TGTGCCACCAGCAGGAGGGTGGGCGTTGCTGGCTACACCTTC
CATSRRVGVAGYTF
>TRBV7-2|TRBD2|TRBJ2-1|14|-
TGTGCCAGCAGCTTTTCCACTAGCGGATATGAGCAGTTCTTC
CASSFSTSGYEQFF
>TRBV7-9|TRBD1|TRBJ2-1|15|-
TGTGCCAGCAGCAACGAGGGACAGGGAGGAGTTGAGCAGTTCTTC
CASSNEGQGGVEQFF
>TRBV28|TRBD2|TRBJ2-1|19|-
TGTGCCAGCAGTCCCTACCGGGGGACTAGCGGGGGGGCTCGCAATGAGCAGTTCTTC
CASSPYRGTSGGARNEQFF
>TRBV10-1|-|TRBJ1-1|14|-
TGCGCCAGCAGTGAGCACGGCAGGGCCGCTGAAGCTTTCTTT
CASSEHGRAAEAFF
>TRBV5-1|TRBD2|TRBJ2-7|16|once
TGCGCCAGCAGCTTGCCTAGCGGTGTGAGCTCCTACGAGCAGTACTTC
CASSLPSGVSSYEQYF
>TRBV5-4|TRBD2|TRBJ2-3|15|-
TGTGCCAGCAGCGGACTAGCGGGGGGGCAAGATACGCAGTATTTT
CASSGLAGGQDTQYF
>TRBV5-1|-|TRBJ1-1|13|-
TGTGCCAGCAGCTTGGAGGGAGTCACTGAAGCTTTCTTT
CASSLEGVTEAFF
>TRBV11-2|-|TRBJ1-1|16|-
TGTGCCAGCAGCCCCCCGGACCAAAGGGGAAACACTGAAGCTTTCTTT
CASSPPDQRGNTEAFF
>TRBV27|-|TRBJ1-6|16|-
TGTGCCAGCAGTTTACGCTCGGGGGGAACGAATTCACCCCTCCACTTT
CASSLRSGGTNSPLHF
>TRBV5-1|-|TRBJ1-5|16|-
TGCGCCAGCAGCTTGTTCCCGGTTAATAGCAATCAGCCCCAGCATTTT
CASSLFPVNSNQPQHF
>TRBV7-6|TRBD1|TRBJ1-1|18|-
TGTGCCAGCAGCCCTCGGGACAGGGTAAGGTTGCGAGACACTGAAGCTTTCTTT
CASSPRDRVRLRDTEAFF
>TRBV9|TRBD1|TRBJ1-6|15|-
TGTGCCAGCAGCGTAGATTCGGACAGGGTTTCACCCCTCCACTTT
CASSVDSDRVSPLHF
>TRBV5-1|TRBD1|TRBJ2-5|14|-
TGCGCCAGCAGCTTGGGTACAGGGGAAGAGACCCAGTACTTC
CASSLGTGEETQYF
>TRBV11-3|TRBD1|TRBJ2-7|15|-
TGTGCCAGCAGCTTGAGGACAGGGGGCTATGGCGAGCAGTACTTC
CASSLRTGGYGEQYF
>TRBV9|TRBD1|TRBJ1-6|15|-
TGTGCCAGCAGCGCCGGACAGGCCGGTATTGTTCCCCTCCACTTT
CASSAGQAGIVPLHF
>TRBV7-6|TRBD2|TRBJ2-7|18|-
TGTGCCAGCAGCTTAGAGGGACTAGCGGGGGGGAGCTCCTACGAGCAGTACTTC
CASSLEGLAGGSSYEQYF
>TRBV4-1|-|TRBJ1-3|17|few
TGCGCCAGCAGCCATGCCATGGGCAGACCACCTGGAAACACCATATATTTT
CASSHAMGRPPGNTIYF
>TRBV30|-|TRBJ1-2|15|-
TGTGCCTGGAGCGGACCCTACAGGGTTAACTATGGCTACACCTTC
CAWSGPYRVNYGYTF
>TRBV7-3|TRBD1|TRBJ2-2|15|-
TGTGCCAGCAGCTTGACAGGGGGCAAGGGCGGGGAGCTGTTTTTT
CASSLTGGKGGELFF
>TRBV2|TRBD1|TRBJ1-4|13|-
TGTGCCAGCACTGAGGGGGCCGTCGAAAAACTGTTTTTT
CASTEGAVEKLFF
>TRBV27|-|TRBJ2-3|15|once
TGTGCCAGCAGTTTACTGCGGATTAACACAGATACGCAGTATTTT
CASSLLRINTDTQYF
>TRBV6-4|-|TRBJ2-6|15|large
TGTGCCAGCAGTGAGGACAGCTCTGGGGCCAACGTCCTGACTTTC
CASSEDSSGANVLTF